This passage covers 20 T cell receptor beta chains from one sample sequenced in a study of T cells in Graves' hyperthyroidism and ophthalmopathy. What was amplified from RNA transcripts were TCR beta CDR3 regions. When the TCR CDR3 underwent first-round RT-PCR, the HTBI primer set was used. TCRdb recomputed calls from the multiplex PCR reads with MiXCR, one row per CDR3 protein. The sample lists about 350,000 distinct CDR3 sequences, about 14% seen once, with roughly 24% in the top ten. Sequencing was performed on blood. The receptors were sampled from a woman aged 25 to 39 with Graves' hyperthyroidism.

This clonotype was picked up many times. The gene calls are TRBV28 and TRBJ1-4; D is unclear. Germline CDR1 and CDR2: MDHEN and SYDVKM. V was cut by 10 bases and J by 3 bases, with 12 bases left in between. This CDR3 region has 13 residues. The CDR3 DNA reads TGTGCCACCCTCGGAGTAGCTAATGAAAAACTGTTTTTT. Its protein product is CATLGVANEKLFF.

This clonotype occurred a few times. V is TRBV14 and J is TRBJ1-1; D call uncertain. The CDR3 is 14 amino acids. Per germline, CDR1 SGHDN and CDR2 FVKESK. The V and J ends lost 4 bases and 4 bases respectively, with 13 bases between them. CDR3 coding DNA: TGTGCCAGCAGCCTGAATCGAGGGCCCACTGAAGCTTTCTTT. It translates to CASSLNRGPTEAFF.

V usage is TRBV5-6 and J usage is TRBJ2-3; 8 positions match TRBD2. This CDR3 comprises 13 residues. The V segment lost 4 bases and the J segment 8 bases; nucleotides outside the gene matches: 6. The V gene's germline CDR1 is SGHDT and CDR2 YYEEEE. The DNA of the CDR3 is TGTGCCAGCAGCCAGACTAGCGCGGTTACGCAGTATTTT. Its protein is CASSQTSAVTQYF.

The sample holds many counts of this clonotype. The gene calls are TRBV12-3 or TRBV12-4 and TRBJ2-7, with unresolved D. This CDR3 contains 12 residues. Trimming removed 5 bases at V and 2 bases at J, with 7 bases between. The CDR3 DNA reads as TGTGCCAGCAGTCGGCTGCCCTACGAGCAGTACTTC. It yields the protein CASSRLPYEQYF.

This clonotype has at least ten counts. This rearrangement joins TRBV11-3 to TRBJ2-5, with D unclear. This CDR3 region has 14 residues. CDR1 is SGHNT, CDR2 YENEEA, per germline. V was cut by 5 bases and J by 4 bases, with 14 bases left in between. CDR3 sequence: CASSQDGMGETQYF. The CDR3 bases are TGTGCCAGCAGCCAGGACGGAATGGGAGAGACCCAGTACTTC.

V is TRBV15 and J is TRBJ1-2; possible D gene TRBD1, 5 bases. The CDR3 covers 14 residues. From germline, CDR1 is LNHNV and CDR2 YYDKDF (reference sequence). Trimming shortened V by 5 bases and J by 6 bases, and 16 bases separated the two germline ends. The CDR3 here is CATSVRRDLNGYTF. In DNA form, the CDR3 reads TGTGCCACCAGCGTTCGCAGGGACTTAAATGGCTACACCTTC.

This clonotype came up many times. The V gene is TRBV28, the J gene TRBJ2-7; D tentatively fits TRBD1 or TRBD2 (5 bases each). CDR3 size: 13 residues. The V gene's germline CDR1 is MDHEN and CDR2 SYDVKM. The germline V and J ends were trimmed by 5 bases and 2 bases, with 10 bases remaining between them. DNA for the CDR3: TGTGCCAGCAGTCCGGGGACCACCTACGAGCAGTACTTC. Its protein product is CASSPGTTYEQYF.

The sample holds a few counts of this clonotype. The gene calls are TRBV14 and TRBJ2-7; 8 positions agree with TRBD1. The germline CDR1 and CDR2 sequences are SGHDN and FVKESK. The CDR3 length is 14 residues. V gave up 4 bases and J gave up 3 bases; unmatched junction bases: 5. CDR3 bases: TGTGCCAGCAGCCCACGGACAGGGTTCTACGAGCAGTACTTC. Translation gives CASSPRTGFYEQYF.

This clonotype was detected a few times. The chain recombines TRBV7-3 with TRBJ2-2; 9 positions agree with TRBD2. V lost 4 bases, J lost 3 bases, and 12 bases stayed unmatched. CDR3 length: 18 residues. Germline V gene sequence: CDR1 SGHTA, CDR2 FQGTGA. CDR3 amino acids: CASSSPPAGGPDTGELFF. In DNA, the CDR3 is TGTGCCAGCAGCTCCCCTCCGGCGGGAGGGCCCGACACCGGGGAGCTGTTTTTT.

This clonotype was detected many times. The V gene is TRBV3-1, the J gene TRBJ2-7; no clear D gene. The length of the CDR3 is 14 residues. With 1 base removed from V and 6 bases from J, the gap between germline ends came to 13 bases. CDR1 and CDR2 (germline): LGHDT, YNNKEL (reference sequence). The CDR3 DNA reads TGTGCCAGCAGCCAAGTAGGTGACGGGTCCGAGCAGTACTTC. Its translation: CASSQVGDGSEQYF.

This clonotype has just a few counts. CDR3 in amino acids: CASTYQGASQPQHF. The CDR3 DNA reads as TGTGCCAGCACCTACCAAGGGGCCAGTCAGCCCCAGCATTTT. The rearrangement joins TRBV6-1 to TRBJ1-5; D is possibly TRBD1 (5 bases). Germline V gives CDR1 MNHNS, CDR2 SASEGT. This CDR3 has 14 residues. The V end was cut by 7 bases, the J end by 6 bases, with 16 bases between.

The rearrangement links TRBV18 to TRBJ1-1, with a tentative D call TRBD1 (5 bases). CDR3 length equals 16 residues. V was pared by 1 base and J by 2 bases, with 14 bases between. Germline V gene data show CDR1 as KGHSH and CDR2 as LQKENI. The CDR3 spells CASSPRTGTQNTEAFF. In DNA, the CDR3 is TGTGCCAGCTCACCACGGACGGGGACTCAAAACACTGAAGCTTTCTTT.

In its sample, this clonotype was seen many times. The chain carries TRBV2 and TRBJ2-1; perhaps TRBD2 as D (6 bases). The CDR3 sequence is 18 residues long. The V end lost 5 bases, the J end lost 6 bases, and 26 bases lay between the germline ends. Germline assignment: CDR1 SNHLY and CDR2 FYNNEI. DNA of the CDR3: TGTGCCAGCAGTACCGACCCGGGGCTAGCGATAGTCACCAATGAGCAGTTCTTC. Encoded protein: CASSTDPGLAIVTNEQFF.

Only a few counts were recorded for this clonotype. The J gene is TRBJ2-5, the V gene TRBV20-1; D gene uncertain. Trimming took 5 bases from V and 5 from J, leaving 12 bases between them. Germline lookup yields CDR1 DFQATT and CDR2 SNEGSKA (reference sequence). This CDR3 is 12 amino acids long. CDR3 DNA: TGCAGTGCTTTACGGCCCGGGGAGACCCAGTACTTC. As protein: CSALRPGETQYF.

This clonotype has more than one count but fewer than ten. V usage is TRBV19 and J usage is TRBJ1-1; tentatively, D is TRBD1 (6 bases). Looked up from germline, CDR1 is LNHDA and CDR2 is SQIVND (reference sequence). The CDR3 loop spans 14 amino acids. Trimming shortened V by 4 bases and J by 2 bases, and 11 bases separated the two germline ends. CDR3 sequence (DNA): TGTGCCAGTAGTAAAAGGACAGAAAACACTGAAGCTTTCTTT. This sequence encodes CASSKRTENTEAFF.

The chain joins TRBV2 to TRBJ2-2, with 9 bases aligning to TRBD1. V gave up 9 bases and J gave up 2 bases; unmatched junction bases: 4. CDR1 and CDR2 (germline): SNHLY, FYNNEI. This CDR3 comprises 14 residues. The CDR3 region is CARRTGDNTGELFF. The CDR3, as DNA: TGTGCCAGGAGGACAGGGGACAACACCGGGGAGCTGTTTTTT.

This clonotype was picked up many times. The chain is built from TRBV9 and TRBJ1-1, with 7 bases aligning to TRBD1. CDR3 length: 16 amino acids. CDR1 and CDR2 (germline): SGDLS, YYNGEE. The V and J ends lost 0 bases and 2 bases, in that order; junction bases with no gene match: 7. The CDR3 is CASSVGPTGINTEAFF. The DNA of the CDR3 is TGTGCCAGCAGCGTAGGACCGACAGGGATTAACACTGAAGCTTTCTTT. Drawing the rest from reference TRBV9 and TRBJ1-1, the complete variable domain is DSGVTQTPKHLITATGQRVTLRCSPRSGDLSVYWYQQSLDQGLQFLIQYYNGEERAKGNILERFSAQQFPDLHSELNLSSLELGDSALYFCASSVGPTGINTEAFFGQGTRLTVV.

This clonotype was observed at least ten times. The chain joins TRBV7-2 to TRBJ2-7; possibly TRBD1 for D (5 bases). Trimming took 5 bases from V and 7 from J, leaving 15 bases between them. The CDR3 is 13 residues long. The germline V gene encodes CDR1 SGHTA and CDR2 FQGNSA. CDR3 region: CASSLDSFREQYF. The CDR3 bases are TGTGCCAGCAGCCTCGACAGTTTCCGGGAGCAGTACTTC.

In this sample, this clonotype turned up a few times. The rearrangement joins TRBV6-5 to TRBJ1-1; 7 bases map to TRBD1. This CDR3 comprises 14 residues. The trim removed 0 bases at V and 10 bases at J, leaving 8 bases unmatched. Germline V gene sequence: CDR1 MNHEY, CDR2 SVGAGI. The CDR3 here is CASSYSKGALGAFF. CDR3 sequence (DNA): TGTGCCAGCAGTTACTCGAAGGGGGCTTTAGGAGCTTTCTTT.

This rearrangement joins TRBV6-8 to TRBJ2-6; D remains unclear. CDR3 length: 13 residues. The V gene lost 8 bases and the J gene lost 0 bases, with 5 bases spanning the gap. Germline lookup yields CDR1 MNHGY and CDR2 SAAAGT. CDR3 amino acids: CASCDSGANVLTF. The CDR3 DNA follows: TGTGCCAGCTGTGACTCTGGGGCCAACGTCCTGACTTTC.